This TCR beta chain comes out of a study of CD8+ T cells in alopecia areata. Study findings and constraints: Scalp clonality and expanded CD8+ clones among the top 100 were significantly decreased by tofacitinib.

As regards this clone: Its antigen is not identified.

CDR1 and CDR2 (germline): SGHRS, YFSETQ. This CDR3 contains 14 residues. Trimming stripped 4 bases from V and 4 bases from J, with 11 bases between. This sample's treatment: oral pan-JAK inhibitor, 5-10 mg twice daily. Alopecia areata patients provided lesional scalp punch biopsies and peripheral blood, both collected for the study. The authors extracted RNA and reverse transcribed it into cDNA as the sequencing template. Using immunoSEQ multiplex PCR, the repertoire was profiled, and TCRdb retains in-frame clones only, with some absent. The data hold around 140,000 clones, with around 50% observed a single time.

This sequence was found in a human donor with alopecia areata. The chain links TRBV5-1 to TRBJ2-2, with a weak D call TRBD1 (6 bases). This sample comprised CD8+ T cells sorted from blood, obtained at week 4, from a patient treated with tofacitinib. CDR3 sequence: CASSPRGSTGELFF. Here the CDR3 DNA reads TGCGCCAGCAGCCCAAGGGGGTCCACCGGGGAGCTGTTTTTT.